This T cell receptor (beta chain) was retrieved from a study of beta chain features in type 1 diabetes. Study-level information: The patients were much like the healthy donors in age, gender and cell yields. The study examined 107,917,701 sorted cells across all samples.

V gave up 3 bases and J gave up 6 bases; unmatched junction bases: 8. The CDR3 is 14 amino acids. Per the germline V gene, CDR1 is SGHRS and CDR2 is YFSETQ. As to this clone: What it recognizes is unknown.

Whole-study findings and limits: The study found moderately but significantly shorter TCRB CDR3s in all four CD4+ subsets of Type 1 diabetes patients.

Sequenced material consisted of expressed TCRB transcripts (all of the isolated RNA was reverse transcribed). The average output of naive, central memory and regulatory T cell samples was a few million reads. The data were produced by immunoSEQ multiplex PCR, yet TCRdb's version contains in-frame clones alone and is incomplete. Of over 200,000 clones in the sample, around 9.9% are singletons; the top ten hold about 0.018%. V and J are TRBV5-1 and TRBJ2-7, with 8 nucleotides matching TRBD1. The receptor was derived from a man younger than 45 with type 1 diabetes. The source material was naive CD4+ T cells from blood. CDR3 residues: CASSSGQGFGEQYF. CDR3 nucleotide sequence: TGCGCCAGCAGCTCAGGACAGGGTTTTGGCGAGCAGTACTTC.